The T cell receptor beta chain described here comes from a study of blood T cells in healthy people across ages. Study findings and constraints: More naive CD4+ cells and higher diversity marked long-lived donors relative to aged donors. Possibly, changes in expanded clonotypes were confounded because donor CMV status was unknown.

Germline V gives CDR1 SGHVS, CDR2 FQNEAQ. CDR3 length: 15 amino acids. The V end was cut by 2 bases, the J end by 0 bases, with 8 bases between. Each sample gave at least 6.5 million isolated PBMCs. This clonotype was counted once. The target antigen is unknown. The second PCR ran about 6 to 12 cycles with a sample-barcoded 5' primer and J-beta primers. TCRdb reprocessed the 5' RACE reads with MiXCR, giving one entry per CDR3 protein. The sample yields over 450,000 distinct CDR3 sequences, 24% seen once. Another study also made use of these data, one on T cells of mothers and their children. Per that study: The study sampled three healthy Caucasian mothers and their six children.

The chain couples TRBV7-8 to TRBJ2-1; D possibly corresponds to TRBD2 (5 bases). This clonotype was sampled from a boy younger than 18 in good health. Sequencing was done on a sample of blood. The CDR3 reads CASSLLAYSYNEQFF. CDR3 coding DNA: TGTGCCAGCAGCTTATTAGCGTACTCCTACAATGAGCAGTTCTTC.